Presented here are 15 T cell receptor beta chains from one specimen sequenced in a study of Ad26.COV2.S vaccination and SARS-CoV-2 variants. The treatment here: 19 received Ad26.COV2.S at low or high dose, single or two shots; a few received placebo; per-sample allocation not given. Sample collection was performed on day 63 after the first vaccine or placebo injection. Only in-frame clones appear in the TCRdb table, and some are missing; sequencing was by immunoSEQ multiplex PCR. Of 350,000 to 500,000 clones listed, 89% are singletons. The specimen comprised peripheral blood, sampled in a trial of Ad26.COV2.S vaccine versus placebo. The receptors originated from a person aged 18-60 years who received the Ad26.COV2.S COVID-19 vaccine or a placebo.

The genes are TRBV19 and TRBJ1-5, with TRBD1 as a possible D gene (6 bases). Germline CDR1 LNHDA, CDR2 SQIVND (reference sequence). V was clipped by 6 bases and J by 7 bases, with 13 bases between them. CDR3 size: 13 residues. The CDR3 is CASRYTGFQPQHF. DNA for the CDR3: TGTGCCAGTAGATATACAGGGTTCCAGCCCCAGCATTTT.

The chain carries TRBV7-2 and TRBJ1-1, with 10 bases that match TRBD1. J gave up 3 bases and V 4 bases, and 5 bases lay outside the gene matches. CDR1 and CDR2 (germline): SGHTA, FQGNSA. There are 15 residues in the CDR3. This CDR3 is CASSYRQGADTEAFF. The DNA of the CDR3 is TGTGCCAGCAGCTACCGACAGGGGGCGGACACTGAAGCTTTCTTT.

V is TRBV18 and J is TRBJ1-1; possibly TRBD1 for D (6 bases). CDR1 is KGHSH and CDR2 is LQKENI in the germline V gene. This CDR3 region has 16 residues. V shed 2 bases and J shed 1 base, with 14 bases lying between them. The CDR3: CASSPTGARRNTEAFF. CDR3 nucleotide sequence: TGTGCCAGCTCACCAACGGGGGCGAGGAGGAACACTGAAGCTTTCTTT. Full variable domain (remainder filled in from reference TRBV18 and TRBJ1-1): NAGVMQNPRHLVRRRGQEARLRCSPMKGHSHVYWYRQLPEEGLKFMVYLQKENIIDESGMPKERFSAEFPKEGPSILRIQQVVRGDSAAYFCASSPTGARRNTEAFFGQGTRLTVV.

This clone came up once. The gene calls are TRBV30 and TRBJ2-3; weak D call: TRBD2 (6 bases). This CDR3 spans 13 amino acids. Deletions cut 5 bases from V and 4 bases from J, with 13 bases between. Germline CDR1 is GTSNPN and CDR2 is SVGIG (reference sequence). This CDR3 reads CAWAPGTSDTQYF. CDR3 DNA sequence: TGTGCCTGGGCTCCAGGGACTTCAGATACGCAGTATTTT.

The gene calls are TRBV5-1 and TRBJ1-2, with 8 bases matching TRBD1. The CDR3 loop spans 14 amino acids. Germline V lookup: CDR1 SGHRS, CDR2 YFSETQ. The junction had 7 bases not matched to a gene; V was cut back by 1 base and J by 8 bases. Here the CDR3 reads CASSLSTGARGYTF. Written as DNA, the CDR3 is TGCGCCAGCAGCTTGTCGACAGGGGCACGAGGCTACACCTTC.

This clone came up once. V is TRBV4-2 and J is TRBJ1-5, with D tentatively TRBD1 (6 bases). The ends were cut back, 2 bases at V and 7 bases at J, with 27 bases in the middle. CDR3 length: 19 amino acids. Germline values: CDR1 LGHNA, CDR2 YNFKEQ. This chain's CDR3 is CASSQLLRGGPRGDQPQHF. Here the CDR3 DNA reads TGTGCCAGCAGCCAACTACTCAGAGGGGGGCCCCGCGGGGACCAGCCCCAGCATTTT.

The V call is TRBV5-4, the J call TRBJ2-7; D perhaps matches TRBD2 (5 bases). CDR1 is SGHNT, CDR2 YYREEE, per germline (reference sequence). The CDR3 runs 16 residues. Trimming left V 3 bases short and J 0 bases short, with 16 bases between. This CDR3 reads CASSSLILGSSYEQYF. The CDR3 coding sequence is TGTGCCAGCAGCTCGCTCATTTTGGGGAGCTCCTACGAGCAGTACTTC.

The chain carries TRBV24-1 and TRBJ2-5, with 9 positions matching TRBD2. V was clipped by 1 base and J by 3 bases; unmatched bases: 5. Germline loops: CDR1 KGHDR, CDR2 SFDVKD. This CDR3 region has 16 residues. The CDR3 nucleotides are TGTGCCACCAGTGATTTTCGTCTAGCGGGAAAAGAGACCCAGTACTTC. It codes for CATSDFRLAGKETQYF.

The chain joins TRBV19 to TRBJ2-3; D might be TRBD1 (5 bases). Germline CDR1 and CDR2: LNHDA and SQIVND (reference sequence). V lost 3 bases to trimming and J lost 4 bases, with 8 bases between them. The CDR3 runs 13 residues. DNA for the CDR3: TGTGCCAGTAGTATGGGGCCCCCAGATACGCAGTATTTT. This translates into CASSMGPPDTQYF.

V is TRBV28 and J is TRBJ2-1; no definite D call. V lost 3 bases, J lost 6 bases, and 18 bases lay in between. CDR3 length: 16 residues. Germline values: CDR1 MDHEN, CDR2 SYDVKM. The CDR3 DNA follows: TGTGCCAGCAGTTTTGAAGGAGAAGGCGGTCTCAATGAGCAGTTCTTC. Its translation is CASSFEGEGGLNEQFF.

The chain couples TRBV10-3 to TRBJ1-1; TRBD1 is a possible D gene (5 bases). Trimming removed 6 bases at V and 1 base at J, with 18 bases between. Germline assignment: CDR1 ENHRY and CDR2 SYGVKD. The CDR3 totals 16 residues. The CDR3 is CAIRGMTGAGNTEAFF. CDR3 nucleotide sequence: TGTGCCATCAGGGGAATGACCGGGGCAGGGAACACTGAAGCTTTCTTT.

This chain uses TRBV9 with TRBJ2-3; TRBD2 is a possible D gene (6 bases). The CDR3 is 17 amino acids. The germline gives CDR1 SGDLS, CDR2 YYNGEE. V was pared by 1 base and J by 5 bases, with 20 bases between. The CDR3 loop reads CASSVTRRGGDRDTQYF. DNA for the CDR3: TGTGCCAGCAGCGTAACCCGAAGAGGCGGGGATAGAGATACGCAGTATTTT.

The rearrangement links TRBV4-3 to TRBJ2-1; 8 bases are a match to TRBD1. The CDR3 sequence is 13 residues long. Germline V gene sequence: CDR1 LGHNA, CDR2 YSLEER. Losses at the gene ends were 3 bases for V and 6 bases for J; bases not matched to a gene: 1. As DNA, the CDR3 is TGCGCCAGCAGCCAGGGGACAGGCAATGAGCAGTTCTTC. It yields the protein CASSQGTGNEQFF.

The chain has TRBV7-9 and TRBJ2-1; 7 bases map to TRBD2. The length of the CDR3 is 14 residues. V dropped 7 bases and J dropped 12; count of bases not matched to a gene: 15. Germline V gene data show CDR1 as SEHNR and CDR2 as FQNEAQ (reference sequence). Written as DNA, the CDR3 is TGTGCCAGCACGCTCGGGGGGTGGCATCAAGGGCAGTTCTTC. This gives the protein CASTLGGWHQGQFF. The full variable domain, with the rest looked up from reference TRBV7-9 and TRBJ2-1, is DTGVSQNPRHKITKRGQNVTFRCDPISEHNRLYWYRQTLGQGPEFLTYFQNEAQLEKSRLLSDRFSAERPKGSFSTLEIQRTEQGDSAMYLCASTLGGWHQGQFFGPGTRLTVL.

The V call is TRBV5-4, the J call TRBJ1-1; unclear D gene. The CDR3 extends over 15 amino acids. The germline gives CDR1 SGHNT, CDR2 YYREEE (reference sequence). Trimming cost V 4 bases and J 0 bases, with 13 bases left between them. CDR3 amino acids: CASSPSAAMNTEAFF. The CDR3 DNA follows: TGTGCCAGCAGCCCGTCTGCCGCTATGAACACTGAAGCTTTCTTT.